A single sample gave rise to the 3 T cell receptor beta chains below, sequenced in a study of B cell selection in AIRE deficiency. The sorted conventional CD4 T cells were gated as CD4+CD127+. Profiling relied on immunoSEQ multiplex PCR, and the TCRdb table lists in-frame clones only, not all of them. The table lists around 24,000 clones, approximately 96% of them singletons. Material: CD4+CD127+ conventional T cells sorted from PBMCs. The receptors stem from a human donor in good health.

The CDR3 here is CASSLYERGAYEQFF. Written as DNA, the CDR3 is TGTGCCAGCAGTTTATACGAGCGGGGGGCCTATGAGCAGTTCTTC. The gene calls are TRBV28 and TRBJ2-1, with 9 bases lining up with TRBD2. Germline V gene data show CDR1 as MDHEN and CDR2 as SYDVKM. CDR3 length: 15 residues. The trim removed 1 base at V and 8 bases at J, leaving 6 bases unmatched.

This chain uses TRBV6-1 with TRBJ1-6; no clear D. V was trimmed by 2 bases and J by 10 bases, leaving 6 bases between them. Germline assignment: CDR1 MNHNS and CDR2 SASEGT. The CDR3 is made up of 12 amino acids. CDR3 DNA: TGTGCCAGCAGTGAAAATCTATCACCCCTCCACTTT. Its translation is CASSENLSPLHF.

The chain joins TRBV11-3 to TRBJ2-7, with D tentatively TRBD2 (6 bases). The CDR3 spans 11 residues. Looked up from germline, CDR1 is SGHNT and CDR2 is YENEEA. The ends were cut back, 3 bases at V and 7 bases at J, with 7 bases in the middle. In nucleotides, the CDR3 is TGTGCCAGCAGCTTTGGGAGGGAGCAGTACTTC. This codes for CASSFGREQYF.